The text below deals with one T cell receptor beta chain. This sample is drawn from a study of technical replicates of blood from a few donors. This table comes from immunoSEQ multiplex PCR, and its TCRdb copy is limited to in-frame clones, with some not included. The sample lists 79,000 or so clones; 93% were seen once. This CDR3 spans 13 amino acids. Germline loops: CDR1 MNHEY, CDR2 SVGAGI. The ends were cut back, 6 bases at V and 6 bases at J, with 14 bases in the middle. V is TRBV6-5 and J is TRBJ1-2, with D unclear. The sequenced sample consisted of T cells isolated from PBMCs. The clonotype was recovered from a human donor in good health. The CDR3 region is CASRLRLWDGYTF. The DNA of the CDR3 is TGTGCCAGCAGGCTCAGGCTGTGGGATGGCTACACCTTC.